Presented here are 8 T cell receptor beta chains from one specimen sequenced in a study of yellow fever vaccine responses in identical twins. From the RT-PCR reads, TCRdb called clonotypes with MiXCR, one entry per CDR3 protein. The sample has 5,000 to 6,500 distinct CDR3 sequences, more than 80% seen once. Specimen: T cells from blood (PBMCs), unsorted or a sorted subset (not recorded which), collected before or after yellow fever vaccination (not recorded which). These receptors all come from a woman aged 18-30 years who received the yellow fever vaccine.

The table lists this clonotype with a count of one. The rearrangement links TRBV20-1 to TRBJ1-4, with D possibly TRBD1 on 6 matching bases. Germline CDR1 and CDR2: DFQATT and SNEGSKA (reference sequence). This CDR3 region has 13 residues. V was trimmed by 3 bases and J by 4 bases, leaving 9 bases between them. CDR3 sequence: CSASGQFNEKLFF. The DNA of the CDR3 is TGCAGTGCTAGCGGACAGTTTAATGAAAAACTGTTTTTT.

The V gene is TRBV10-3, the J gene TRBJ1-2; D is uncertain. There are 13 residues in the CDR3. V was trimmed by 0 bases and J by 7 bases, leaving 9 bases between them. Germline V CDR1 and CDR2: ENHRY, SYGVKD. CDR3 amino acids: CAISESWGSGYTF. CDR3 sequence (DNA): TGTGCCATCAGTGAGTCATGGGGTTCTGGCTACACCTTC.

The chain employs TRBV4-1 and TRBJ2-1; perhaps D is TRBD1 or TRBD2 (5 bases each). There are 16 residues in the CDR3. Germline loops: CDR1 MGHRA, CDR2 YSYEKL. Trimming removed 2 bases at V and 5 bases at J, with 16 bases between. CDR3 sequence: CASSQTGRGTHNEQFF. CDR3 in DNA: TGCGCCAGCAGCCAAACGGGAAGGGGAACCCACAATGAGCAGTTCTTC.

V gene TRBV13 combines with J gene TRBJ1-4; weak D call: TRBD1 (5 bases). The germline V and J ends were trimmed by 5 bases and 8 bases, with 15 bases remaining between them. The CDR3 sequence is 14 residues long. Per germline, CDR1 PRHDT and CDR2 FYEKMQ (reference sequence). CDR3 sequence reads: CASSQSQGGEKLFF. CDR3 nucleotides: TGTGCCAGCAGCCAAAGCCAGGGTGGGGAAAAACTGTTTTTT.

The genes are TRBV27 and TRBJ2-7; 8 nucleotides align to TRBD1. This CDR3 spans 14 amino acids. Germline V gene lookup returns CDR1 MNHEY and CDR2 SMNVEV (reference sequence). The trim removed 2 bases at V and 5 bases at J, leaving 5 bases unmatched. CDR3 sequence reads: CASSLQQGADEQYF. For the CDR3, the DNA is TGTGCCAGCAGTTTACAGCAGGGGGCGGACGAGCAGTACTTC.

This chain uses TRBV6-2 or TRBV6-3 with TRBJ2-5; D is uncertain. The germline CDR1 and CDR2 sequences are MNHEY and SVGEGT. CDR3 length: 11 amino acids. Trimming pared 2 bases from V and 2 bases from J, leaving 0 bases between. CDR3: CASSYQETQYF. DNA of the CDR3: TGTGCCAGCAGTTACCAAGAGACCCAGTACTTC.

This clonotype was seen a few times. CDR3 residues: CASSQTGNTIYF. The CDR3 DNA follows: TGTGCCAGCAGCCAGACAGGAAACACCATATATTTT. The chain uses TRBV7-2 and TRBJ1-3; unclear D gene. Germline assignment: CDR1 SGHTA and CDR2 FQGNSA. The CDR3 length is 12 residues. Trimming removed 5 bases from V and 4 bases from J, with 6 bases in between.

This chain connects TRBV5-1 to TRBJ2-1; D is perhaps TRBD1 or TRBD2 (6 bases each). The CDR3 has 15 amino acids. Per the germline V gene, CDR1 is SGHRS and CDR2 is YFSETQ. Trimming took 2 bases from V and 3 from J, leaving 12 bases between them. The CDR3 DNA reads TGCGCCAGCAGCTTTCGGGGGCCCCTCTACAATGAGCAGTTCTTC. Translation gives CASSFRGPLYNEQFF.